This T cell receptor beta chain came from a study of cytomegalovirus exposure and HLA in healthy donors. For the study at large: In an earlier analysis, 90 million to 130 million unique TCR beta sequences were found from 150 million to 200 million T cells.

A word on this clone: Its antigen is undetermined.

PCR primers comprised 60 Vbeta and 13 Jbeta primers. Profiled with immunoSEQ multiplex PCR; TCRdb holds only in-frame clones, not every one. The sample has roughly 150,000 clones; around 75% are singletons. V lost 4 bases and J 7 bases, leaving 13 bases between the germline ends. The CDR3 loop spans 13 amino acids. Germline lookup yields CDR1 KGHSH and CDR2 LQKENI. Study outcomes and limitations: A reported reduction in N-insertions relative to the approximately 600-donor mean was seen in an Asian-associated ancestry cluster in a later analysis.

The sample comprised PBMCs. This receptor was taken from a man younger than 30 in good health and CMV-seropositive. The chain employs TRBV18 and TRBJ1-1; D is unresolved. The DNA of the CDR3 is TGTGCCAGCTCACAACTCGGGGATGGTGAAGCTTTCTTT. Encoded protein: CASSQLGDGEAFF.